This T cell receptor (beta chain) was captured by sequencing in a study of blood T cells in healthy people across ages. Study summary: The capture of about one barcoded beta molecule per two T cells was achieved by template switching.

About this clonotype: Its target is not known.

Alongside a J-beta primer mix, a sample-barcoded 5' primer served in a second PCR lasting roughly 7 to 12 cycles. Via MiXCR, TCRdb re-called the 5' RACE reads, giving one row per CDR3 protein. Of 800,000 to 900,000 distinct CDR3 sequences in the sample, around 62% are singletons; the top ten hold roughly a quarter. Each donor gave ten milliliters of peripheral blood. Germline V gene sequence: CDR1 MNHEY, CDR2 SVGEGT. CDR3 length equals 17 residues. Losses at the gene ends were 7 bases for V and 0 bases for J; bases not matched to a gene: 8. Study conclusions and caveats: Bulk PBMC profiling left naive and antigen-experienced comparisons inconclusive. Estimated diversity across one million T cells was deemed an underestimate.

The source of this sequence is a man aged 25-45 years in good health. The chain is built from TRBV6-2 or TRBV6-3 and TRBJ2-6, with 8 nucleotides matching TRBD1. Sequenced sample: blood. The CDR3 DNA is TGTGCCAGCAAGCGGACAGGGTCTATCTCTGGGGCCAACGTCCTGACTTTC. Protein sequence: CASKRTGSISGANVLTF.